Detailed here is one TCR beta chain. Data came from immunoSEQ multiplex PCR; TCRdb stores just in-frame clones and leaves some out. The table has 74,000 or so clones, just over 90% seen once. The V gene's germline CDR1 is LNHDA and CDR2 SQIVND (reference sequence). V gave up 3 bases and J gave up 1 base; unmatched junction bases: 5. The length of the CDR3 is 17 residues. This specimen belongs to a study of T cell changes during pregnancy in multiple sclerosis. The TCR originated in a female donor with multiple sclerosis, enrolled in a pregnancy study. This sample comprised CD4+ T cells from peripheral blood mononuclear cells, obtained before pregnancy. The chain is built from TRBV19 and TRBJ1-5, with 11 bases that match TRBD1. The CDR3 bases are TGTGCCAGTAGTATCGGACAGGGGGCGCGAAGCAATCAGCCCCAGCATTTT. It yields the protein CASSIGQGARSNQPQHF.